Listed below are T cell receptor beta chains from one sample, sequenced in a study of T cell repertoires in cytomegalovirus infection. TCRdb independently ran MiXCR on the reads; one entry per CDR3 protein. Of 700,000 to 900,000 distinct CDR3 sequences listed, almost 30% were seen once; the top ten hold roughly 13%. What these receptors recognize is not known. Sample: cultured CD8+ T cells from PBMCs, taken from culture after CMV antigen stimulation. Receptors were obtained from a human donor in good health (CMV status not recorded). Some clones in this sample may be carry-over from other donors' samples. Each CDR3 is given with its conserved first and last residue. The D gene is left open where the match is weak. Clone size is given for some rows only: seen once, a few or many times, or a class if the clone is expanded.

TRBJ1-1 many 15 TRBV7-2 TRBD1 CASSLGGTGYTEAFF TGTGCCAGCAGCCTAGGGGGGACAGGGTACACTGAAGCTTTCTTT
TRBJ2-1 few 13 TRBV15 - CATSAERFNEQFF TGTGCCACCAGCGCCGAGAGATTCAATGAGCAGTTCTTC
TRBJ2-1 few 16 TRBV15 - CATSREGPGSSNEQFF TGTGCCACCAGCAGAGAGGGACCCGGATCGAGCAATGAGCAGTTCTTC
TRBJ2-3 many 15 TRBV27 TRBD1 CASSLRDRGADTQYF TGTGCCAGCAGTTTAAGGGACAGGGGGGCAGATACGCAGTATTTT
TRBJ1-2 - 16 TRBV4-3 - CASSQDRTGGGYGYTF TGCGCCAGCAGCCAAGATAGGACCGGGGGTGGCTATGGCTACACCTTC
TRBJ1-4 - 14 TRBV7-6 - CASSLTVSNEKLFF TGTGCCAGCAGCTTAACAGTTAGTAATGAAAAACTGTTTTTT
TRBJ2-1 - 18 TRBV18 TRBD2 CASSPAVESGGSYNEQFF TGTGCCAGCTCCCCAGCGGTTGAAAGCGGGGGTTCCTACAATGAGCAGTTCTTC
TRBJ1-3 - 12 TRBV7-7 - CALGASGDTIYF TGTGCTCTAGGGGCTTCCGGAGACACCATATATTTT
TRBJ2-2 - 13 TRBV7-9 - CASRSGSPGELFF TGTGCCAGCAGGTCGGGGTCTCCCGGGGAGCTGTTTTTT
TRBJ1-2 few 14 TRBV9 TRBD1 CASSIDRAAYGYTF TGTGCCAGCAGCATCGACAGGGCTGCCTATGGCTACACCTTC
TRBJ1-2 few 18 TRBV27 - CASSLLGGNPYSNYGYTF TGTGCCAGCAGTTTACTGGGGGGTAATCCTTATTCTAACTATGGCTACACCTTC
TRBJ1-1 few 15 TRBV12-3/TRBV12-4 - CASSLVFGGNTEAFF TGTGCCAGCAGTTTAGTCTTCGGGGGGAACACTGAAGCTTTCTTT
TRBJ1-1 - 15 TRBV19 - CASSIGRQGGTEAFF TGTGCCAGTAGTATAGGCCGGCAGGGTGGCACTGAAGCTTTCTTT
TRBJ2-2 few 15 TRBV7-7 - CASSSRQVDTGELFF TGTGCTAGCAGCTCCCGACAGGTTGACACCGGGGAGCTGTTTTTT
TRBJ2-1 few 12 TRBV27 - CASSLRINEQFF TGTGCCAGCAGTTTAAGGATCAATGAGCAGTTCTTC
TRBJ1-1 few 14 TRBV27 - CASSLEQRNTEAFF TGTGCCAGCAGTTTAGAACAGAGGAACACTGAAGCTTTCTTT
TRBJ1-3 - 14 TRBV11-1 - CASSHRTAGNTIYF TGTGCCAGCAGCCACCGGACGGCTGGAAACACCATATATTTT
TRBJ2-3 - 16 TRBV7-4 - CASSLGPGKGTDTQYF TGTGCCAGCAGCTTGGGACCGGGGAAGGGCACAGATACGCAGTATTTT
TRBJ1-1 - 15 TRBV14 - CASSRSGAMNTEAFF TGTGCCAGCAGCCGGTCGGGGGCGATGAACACTGAAGCTTTCTTT
TRBJ2-5 - 15 TRBV6-2/TRBV6-3 TRBD2 CASRPLAGAQETQYF TGTGCCAGCAGGCCCCTAGCGGGGGCCCAAGAGACCCAGTACTTC
TRBJ1-2 - 15 TRBV7-9 - CASSLQGSGNYGYTF TGTGCCAGCAGCTTACAGGGAAGCGGGAACTATGGCTACACCTTC
TRBJ2-7 - 10 TRBV25-1 - CASSDHEQYF TGTGCCAGCAGTGATCACGAGCAGTACTTC
TRBJ1-5 many 13 TRBV7-9 - CASSLDSGQPQHF TGTGCCAGCAGCTTAGACAGCGGTCAGCCCCAGCATTTT
TRBJ1-4 few 14 TRBV2 - CASSGVQINEKLFF TGTGCCAGCAGTGGGGTCCAGATTAATGAAAAACTGTTTTTT
TRBJ2-4 few 17 TRBV12-5 TRBD1 CASGLIRTGRAKNIQYF TGTGCTAGTGGTTTGATCCGGACAGGCAGGGCCAAAAACATTCAGTACTTC
TRBJ1-6 - 17 TRBV5-4 - CASSLRAFSSYNSPLHF TGTGCCAGCAGCTTGAGGGCTTTCAGCTCCTATAATTCACCCCTCCACTTT
TRBJ2-1 few 15 TRBV9 - CASSEGGGSYNEQFF TGTGCCAGCAGCGAGGGAGGGGGCTCCTACAATGAGCAGTTCTTC
TRBJ1-6 - 12 TRBV20-1 - CSARGVDSPLHF TGCAGTGCTAGAGGGGTTGATTCACCCCTCCACTTT
TRBJ2-3 once 15 TRBV6-1 - CASSEIGLLTDTQYF TGTGCCAGCAGTGAAATCGGGCTACTGACGGATACGCAGTATTTT
TRBJ1-5 few 13 TRBV14 - CASSQEWGGPQHF TGTGCCAGCAGCCAAGAGTGGGGGGGGCCCCAGCATTTT
TRBJ1-5 many 15 TRBV19 - CASSLTAYSNQPQHF TGTGCCAGCAGTTTAACTGCTTATAGCAATCAGCCCCAGCATTTT
TRBJ1-5 few 14 TRBV9 - CASSVGGSSQPQHF TGTGCCAGCAGCGTAGGAGGCTCCAGTCAGCCCCAGCATTTT
TRBJ2-3 many 16 TRBV7-9 - CASSASLGGSTDTQYF TGTGCCAGCAGCGCAAGTCTGGGGGGTAGCACAGATACGCAGTATTTT
TRBJ2-5 few 13 TRBV7-7 TRBD2 CASRQAGEETQYF TGTGCTAGCAGGCAAGCGGGGGAAGAGACCCAGTACTTC
TRBJ1-5 - 14 TRBV7-4 TRBD1 CASSSGQGIQPQHF TGTGCCAGCAGCTCGGGACAGGGCATTCAGCCCCAGCATTTT
TRBJ2-3 few 15 TRBV11-1 TRBD1 CASSSETGSTDTQYF TGTGCCAGCAGCTCCGAGACAGGGAGCACAGATACGCAGTATTTT
TRBJ1-2 many 16 TRBV7-2 TRBD1 CASSPTRDRELYGYTF TGTGCCAGCAGCCCGACCCGGGACAGGGAACTCTATGGCTACACCTTC
TRBJ1-1 many 13 TRBV7-6 - CASSSDPNTEAFF TGTGCCAGCAGCTCCGACCCGAACACTGAAGCTTTCTTT
TRBJ1-1 few 13 TRBV25-1 TRBD1 CASSGTGRSEAFF TGTGCCAGCAGTGGGACAGGGAGGTCTGAAGCTTTCTTT
TRBJ2-7 few 14 TRBV7-9 - CASSPGRRPYEQYF TGTGCCAGCAGCCCCGGGCGGCGACCCTACGAGCAGTACTTC
TRBJ1-6 few 13 TRBV20-1 - CSARENRVSPLHF TGCAGTGCTAGAGAAAACAGGGTTTCACCCCTCCACTTT
TRBJ1-2 - 11 TRBV7-9 - CATPGNYGYTF TGTGCCACCCCTGGTAACTATGGCTACACCTTC
TRBJ1-2 few 13 TRBV7-3 - CASSSAGDYGYTF TGTGCCAGCAGCTCCGCGGGAGACTATGGCTACACCTTC
TRBJ1-2 - 16 TRBV27 TRBD1 CASRPSHGTVYYGYTF TGTGCCAGCAGACCTAGTCACGGGACAGTTTACTATGGCTACACCTTC
TRBJ2-1 once 14 TRBV10-3 TRBD2 CAISETGGGNEQFF TGTGCCATCAGTGAAACGGGGGGGGGAAATGAGCAGTTCTTC
TRBJ1-1 few 15 TRBV4-1 TRBD1 CASSQERGLITQAFF TGCGCCAGCAGCCAAGAGAGGGGGCTCATCACCCAAGCTTTCTTT
TRBJ2-7 - 14 TRBV2 - CASSEAQGIYEQYF TGTGCCAGCAGTGAAGCCCAGGGAATCTACGAGCAGTACTTC
TRBJ1-2 - 15 TRBV2 TRBD1 CASSEKGQGAYGYTF TGTGCCAGCAGTGAGAAGGGACAGGGGGCCTATGGCTACACCTTC
TRBJ2-2 few 16 TRBV11-2 TRBD1 CASSFRDRGYTGELFF TGTGCCAGCAGCTTCAGGGACAGGGGATACACCGGGGAGCTGTTTTTT
TRBJ1-5 - 18 TRBV12-3/TRBV12-4 - CASSGVVGGEESNQPQHF TGTGCCAGCAGTGGGGTAGTGGGAGGGGAGGAAAGCAATCAGCCCCAGCATTTT
TRBJ2-1 few 14 TRBV6-1 TRBD2 CATKLAGGPYEQFF TGTGCCACCAAACTAGCGGGGGGGCCCTATGAGCAGTTCTTC
TRBJ2-1 few 15 TRBV7-9 - CASSPQGGAYNEQFF TGTGCCAGCAGCCCCCAGGGGGGGGCCTACAATGAGCAGTTCTTC